This T cell receptor (beta chain) was recovered during a study of blood T cell repertoires in COVID-19. CDR1 and CDR2 (germline): SGHRS, YFSETQ. The CDR3 is 13 residues long. Trimming stripped 4 bases from V and 7 bases from J, with 14 bases between. Assay: immunoSEQ multiplex PCR; the TCRdb copy retains only in-frame clones and omits some. The table has 90,000 to 120,000 clones, roughly nine tenths seen once. Sequenced input: peripheral blood. The genes are TRBV5-1 and TRBJ1-1; D is possibly TRBD1 (5 bases). This receptor was identified in a middle-aged man with active or convalescent COVID-19. CDR3 nucleotide sequence: TGCGCCAGCAGCCCCTTAACGGGGGGTGAAGCTTTCTTT. Its translation is CASSPLTGGEAFF.